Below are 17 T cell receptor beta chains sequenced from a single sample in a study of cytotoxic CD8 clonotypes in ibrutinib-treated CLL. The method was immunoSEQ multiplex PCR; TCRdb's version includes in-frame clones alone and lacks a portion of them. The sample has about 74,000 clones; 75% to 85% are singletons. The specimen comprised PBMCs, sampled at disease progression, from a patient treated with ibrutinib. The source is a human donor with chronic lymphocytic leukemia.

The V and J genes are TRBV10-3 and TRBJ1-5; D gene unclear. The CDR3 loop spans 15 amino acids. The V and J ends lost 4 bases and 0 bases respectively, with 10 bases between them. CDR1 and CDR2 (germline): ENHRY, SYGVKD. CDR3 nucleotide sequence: TGTGCCATCAGTGGAGGCCGCTATAGCAATCAGCCCCAGCATTTT. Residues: CAISGGRYSNQPQHF.

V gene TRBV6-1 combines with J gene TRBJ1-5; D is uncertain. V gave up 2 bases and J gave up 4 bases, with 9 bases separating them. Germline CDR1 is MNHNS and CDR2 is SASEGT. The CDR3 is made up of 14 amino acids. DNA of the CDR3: TGTGCCAGCAGTGAACCGAGGCGGAATCAGCCCCAGCATTTT. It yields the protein CASSEPRRNQPQHF.

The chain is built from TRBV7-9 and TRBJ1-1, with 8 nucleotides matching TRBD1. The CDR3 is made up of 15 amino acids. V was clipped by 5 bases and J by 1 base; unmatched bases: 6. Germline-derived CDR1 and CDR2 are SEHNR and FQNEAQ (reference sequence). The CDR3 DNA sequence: TGTGCCAGCAGCCCGGGGGACAGGAGGAACACTGAAGCTTTCTTT. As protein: CASSPGDRRNTEAFF.

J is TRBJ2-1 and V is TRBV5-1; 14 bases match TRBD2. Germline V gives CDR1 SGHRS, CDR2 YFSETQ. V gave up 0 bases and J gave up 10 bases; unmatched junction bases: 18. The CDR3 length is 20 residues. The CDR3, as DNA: TGCGCCAGCAGCTTGGCTATTGGACTAGCGGGGGGCCCTGAGGGACGGGAGCAGTTCTTC. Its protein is CASSLAIGLAGGPEGREQFF.

CDR3 DNA: TGTGCCAGCAAGACCGGGACAGATAATCAGCCCCAGCATTTT. It encodes CASKTGTDNQPQHF. The V gene is TRBV2, the J gene TRBJ1-5, with 7 bases that match TRBD1. Germline CDR1 reads SNHLY; CDR2 reads FYNNEI. The length of the CDR3 is 14 residues. The V and J ends lost 7 bases and 4 bases, in that order; junction bases with no gene match: 7.

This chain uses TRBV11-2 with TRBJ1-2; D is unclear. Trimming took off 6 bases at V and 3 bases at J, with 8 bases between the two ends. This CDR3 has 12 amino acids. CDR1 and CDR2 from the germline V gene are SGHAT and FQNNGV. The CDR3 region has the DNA TGTGCCAGCAGTCCCCGGTACTATGGCTACACCTTC. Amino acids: CASSPRYYGYTF. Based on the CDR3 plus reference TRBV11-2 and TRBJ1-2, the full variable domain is EAGVAQSPRYKIIEKRQSVAFWCNPISGHATLYWYQQILGQGPKLLIQFQNNGVVDDSQLPKDRFSAERLKGVDSTLKIQPAKLEDSAVYLCASSPRYYGYTFGSGTRLTVV.

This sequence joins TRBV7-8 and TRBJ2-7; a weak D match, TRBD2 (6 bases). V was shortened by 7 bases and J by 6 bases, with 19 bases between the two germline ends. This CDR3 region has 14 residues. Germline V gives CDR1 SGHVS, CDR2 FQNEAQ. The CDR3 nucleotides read TGTGCCAGCAAAGGGCGGGACCCCCTTCGCGAGCAGTACTTC. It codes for CASKGRDPLREQYF.

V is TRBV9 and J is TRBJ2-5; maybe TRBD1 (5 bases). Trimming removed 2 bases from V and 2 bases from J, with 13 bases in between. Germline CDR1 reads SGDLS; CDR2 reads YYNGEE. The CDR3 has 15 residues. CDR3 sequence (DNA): TGTGCCAGCAGCGTCTTCTCAGGGTGGCAAGAGACCCAGTACTTC. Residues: CASSVFSGWQETQYF.

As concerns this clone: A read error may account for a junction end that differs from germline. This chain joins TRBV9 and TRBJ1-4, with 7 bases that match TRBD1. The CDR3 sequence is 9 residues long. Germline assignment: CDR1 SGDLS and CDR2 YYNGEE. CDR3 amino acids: CASSTGTAF. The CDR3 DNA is TGTGCCAGCAGCACCGGGACAGCTTTT.

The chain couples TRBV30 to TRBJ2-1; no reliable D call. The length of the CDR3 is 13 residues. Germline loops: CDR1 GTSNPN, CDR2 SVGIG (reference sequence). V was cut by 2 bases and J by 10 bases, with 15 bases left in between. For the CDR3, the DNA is TGTGCCTGGAGTCACGTGATAGCAGGCGAGCAGTTCTTC. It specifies CAWSHVIAGEQFF.

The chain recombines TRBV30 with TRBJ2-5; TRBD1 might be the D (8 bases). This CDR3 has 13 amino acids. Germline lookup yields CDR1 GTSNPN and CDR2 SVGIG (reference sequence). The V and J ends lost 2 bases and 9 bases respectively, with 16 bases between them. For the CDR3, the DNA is TGTGCCTGGAGTCCCGACAGGGGAGGGGCCCAGTACTTC. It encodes CAWSPDRGGAQYF.

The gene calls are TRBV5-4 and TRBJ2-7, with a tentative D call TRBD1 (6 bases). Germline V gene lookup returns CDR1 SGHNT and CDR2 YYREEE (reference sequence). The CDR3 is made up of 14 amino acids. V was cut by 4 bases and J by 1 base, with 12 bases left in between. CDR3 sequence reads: CASSREGTSYEQYF. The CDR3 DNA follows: TGTGCCAGCAGCCGGGAAGGGACATCCTACGAGCAGTACTTC.

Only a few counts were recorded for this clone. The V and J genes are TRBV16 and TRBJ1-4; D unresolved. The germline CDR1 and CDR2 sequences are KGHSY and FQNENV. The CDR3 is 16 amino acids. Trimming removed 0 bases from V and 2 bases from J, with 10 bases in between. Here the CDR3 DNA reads TGTGCCAGCAGCCAATCCTCGCGCAGCACTAATGAAAAACTGTTTTTT. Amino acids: CASSQSSRSTNEKLFF.

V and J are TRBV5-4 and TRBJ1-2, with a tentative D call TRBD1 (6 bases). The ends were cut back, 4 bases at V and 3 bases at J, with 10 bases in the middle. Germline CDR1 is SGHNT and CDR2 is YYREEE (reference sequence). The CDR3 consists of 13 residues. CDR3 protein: CASSPGVDYGYTF. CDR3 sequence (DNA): TGTGCCAGCAGCCCAGGGGTTGACTATGGCTACACCTTC.

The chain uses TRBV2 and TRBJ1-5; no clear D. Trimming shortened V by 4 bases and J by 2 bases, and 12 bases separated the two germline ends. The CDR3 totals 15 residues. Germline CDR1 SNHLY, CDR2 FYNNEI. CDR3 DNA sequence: TGTGCCAGCAGTGTTGAGTACAAGGGCAATCAGCCCCAGCATTTT. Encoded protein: CASSVEYKGNQPQHF.

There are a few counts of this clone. CDR3 sequence reads: CASSYSGPSTQYF. For the CDR3, the DNA is TGTGCCAGCAGTTATTCGGGGCCTTCTACGCAGTATTTT. The rearrangement joins TRBV6-5 to TRBJ2-3; D tentatively fits TRBD1 or TRBD2 (5 bases each). This CDR3 has 13 amino acids. V was shortened by 3 bases and J by 8 bases, with 12 bases between the two germline ends. From germline, CDR1 is MNHEY and CDR2 SVGAGI.

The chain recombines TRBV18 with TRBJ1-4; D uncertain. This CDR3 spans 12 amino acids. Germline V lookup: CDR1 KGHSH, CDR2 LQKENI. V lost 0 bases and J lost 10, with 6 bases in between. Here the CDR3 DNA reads TGTGCCAGCTCACCACCGGGCGGAAAACTGTTTTTT. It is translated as CASSPPGGKLFF.